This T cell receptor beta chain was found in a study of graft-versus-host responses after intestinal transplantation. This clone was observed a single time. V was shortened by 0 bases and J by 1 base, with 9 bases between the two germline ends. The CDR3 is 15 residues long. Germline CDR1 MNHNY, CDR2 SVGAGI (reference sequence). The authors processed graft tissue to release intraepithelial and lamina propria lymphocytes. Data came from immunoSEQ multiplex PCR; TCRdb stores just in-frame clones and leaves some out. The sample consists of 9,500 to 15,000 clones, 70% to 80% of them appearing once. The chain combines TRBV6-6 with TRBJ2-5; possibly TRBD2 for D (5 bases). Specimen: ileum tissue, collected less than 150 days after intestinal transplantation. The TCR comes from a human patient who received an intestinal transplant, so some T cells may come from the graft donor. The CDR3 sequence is CASSYSTSGQETQYF. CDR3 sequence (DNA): TGTGCCAGCAGTTACTCGACCAGCGGCCAAGAGACCCAGTACTTC.